Listed below are T cell receptor beta chains from one sample, sequenced in a study of shared clonotypes between healthy human individuals. Repertoires were generated with immunoSEQ multiplex PCR, while TCRdb's copy carries only in-frame clones and drops some. The table includes millions of clones, 95% detected once. The sample taken for sequencing was naive CD4+ T cells sorted from blood. These receptors originate from a man younger than 30 in good health. The CDR3 runs from the conserved cysteine through the conserved F or W. D genes are given only for firm matches. A row's size may be missing; if present it is once, few, many or a size class.

cdr3_aa	cdr3_nt	cdr3_length	v_call	j_call	d_call	clone_size
CAISAGQGGEQYF	TGTGCCATCAGTGCGGGACAGGGGGGCGAGCAGTACTTC	13	TRBV10-3	TRBJ2-7	TRBD1	NA
CASRWNTNTGELFF	TGTGCCAGCAGGTGGAACACGAACACCGGGGAGCTGTTTTTT	14	TRBV2	TRBJ2-2	NA	NA
CASQGEMRYEQYF	TGTGCCAGCCAGGGGGAAATGAGGTACGAGCAGTACTTC	13	TRBV2	TRBJ2-7	TRBD1	once
CASSLGGGKLFF	TGTGCCAGCAGCTTGGGTGGGGGAAAACTGTTTTTT	12	TRBV11-2	TRBJ1-4	NA	NA
CASSSGRADEQFF	TGTGCCAGCAGTAGCGGGAGGGCGGATGAGCAGTTCTTC	13	TRBV2	TRBJ2-1	TRBD2	NA
CASSPVGTEAFF	TGTGCCAGCTCACCAGTAGGGACTGAAGCTTTCTTT	12	TRBV18	TRBJ1-1	NA	NA
CASSLANRPNGYTF	TGTGCCAGCAGCTTAGCTAACAGACCTAATGGCTACACCTTC	14	TRBV11-1	TRBJ1-2	NA	NA
CATSPQGGYGGELFF	TGTGCCACCAGCCCCCAAGGGGGGTATGGCGGGGAGCTGTTTTTT	15	TRBV15	TRBJ2-2	NA	NA
CASSRGSQETQYF	TGTGCCAGCTCACGCGGGTCCCAAGAGACCCAGTACTTC	13	TRBV18	TRBJ2-5	NA	NA
CASSNPTSGRWETQYF	TGTGCCAGCAGCAACCCTACTAGCGGGAGATGGGAGACCCAGTACTTC	16	TRBV7-6	TRBJ2-5	TRBD2	NA
CASSSRAGLGNYEQFF	TGCGCCAGCAGCTCGAGAGCGGGATTAGGAAATTATGAGCAGTTCTTC	16	TRBV5-1	TRBJ2-1	TRBD2	NA
CASSSTGGTGELFF	TGTGCCAGCAGTTCTACAGGGGGCACCGGGGAGCTGTTTTTT	14	TRBV6-6	TRBJ2-2	TRBD1	NA
CASSEGRPGLISGNTIYF	TGTGCCAGCAGTGAGGGACGACCCGGTCTCATCTCTGGAAACACCATATATTTT	18	TRBV6-1	TRBJ1-3	NA	NA
CASRMTGTPNYGYTF	TGTGCCAGCAGGATGACCGGGACACCTAACTATGGCTACACCTTC	15	TRBV6-1	TRBJ1-2	NA	NA
CASSILGAETQYF	TGTGCCAGCAGTATCCTGGGGGCAGAGACCCAGTACTTC	13	TRBV6-6	TRBJ2-5	NA	NA
CASSQETGSPNQPQHF	TGCGCCAGCAGCCAAGAGACAGGGAGCCCCAATCAGCCCCAGCATTTT	16	TRBV4-1	TRBJ1-5	TRBD1	NA
CASSIGREVNQPQHF	TGTGCCAGTAGTATAGGTAGGGAAGTAAATCAGCCCCAGCATTTT	15	TRBV19	TRBJ1-5	NA	NA
CASSPPSADSNQPQHF	TGTGCCAGCTCACCACCATCGGCAGATAGCAATCAGCCCCAGCATTTT	16	TRBV18	TRBJ1-5	NA	NA
CAWSAGGNYGYTF	TGTGCCTGGAGTGCAGGGGGTAACTATGGCTACACCTTC	13	TRBV30	TRBJ1-2	TRBD1	NA
CASSRQGRGEQPQHF	TGTGCCAGCAGTCGACAGGGGAGGGGAGAACAGCCCCAGCATTTT	15	TRBV27	TRBJ1-5	TRBD1	NA
CASSLSGRAGEQYF	TGTGCCAGCAGCCTAAGCGGGAGAGCCGGAGAGCAGTACTTC	14	TRBV2	TRBJ2-7	TRBD2	NA
CASSRDPQETQYF	TGTGCCAGCAGCCGGGACCCGCAAGAGACCCAGTACTTC	13	TRBV9	TRBJ2-5	NA	once
CAISEGGRSNEQFF	TGTGCCATCAGTGAAGGGGGACGGTCCAATGAGCAGTTCTTC	14	TRBV10-3	TRBJ2-1	NA	NA
CASTPWEGSYGYTF	TGTGCCAGTACCCCATGGGAGGGATCCTATGGCTACACCTTC	14	TRBV19	TRBJ1-2	NA	NA
CASSLTPSPTRVQETQYF	TGTGCCAGCAGCTTAACCCCCTCCCCCACCAGGGTACAAGAGACCCAGTACTTC	18	TRBV7-4	TRBJ2-5	NA	NA
CVSSPGLNTEAFF	TGTGTCAGCAGCCCCGGCCTTAACACTGAAGCTTTCTTT	13	TRBV5-5	TRBJ1-1	NA	NA
CASSTYLEQYF	TGTGCCAGCAGCACCTACCTCGAGCAGTACTTC	11	TRBV7-6	TRBJ2-7	NA	NA
CASSLSDFSYEQYF	TGCGCCAGCAGCCTCTCGGACTTCTCCTACGAGCAGTACTTC	14	TRBV5-1	TRBJ2-7	NA	NA
CASSTMRQETQYF	TGTGCCAGCAGTACGATGCGGCAAGAGACCCAGTACTTC	13	TRBV2	TRBJ2-5	NA	NA
CASSGQGFTNLRTDTQYF	TGTGCCAGCAGCGGTCAGGGTTTCACAAACCTTCGCACAGATACGCAGTATTTT	18	TRBV9	TRBJ2-3	NA	NA
CASSRPGQGTSYEQYF	TGCGCCAGCAGCAGACCGGGACAGGGGACCTCCTACGAGCAGTACTTC	16	TRBV10-1	TRBJ2-7	TRBD1	many
CASSLVGTRGSDTQYF	TGTGCCAGCAGCTTGGTTGGGACTAGGGGTTCGGATACGCAGTATTTT	16	TRBV5-4	TRBJ2-3	TRBD2	NA
CASSLGFRISAELKPNTQYF	TGTGCCAGCAGCTTAGGTTTCAGGATCTCAGCGGAGCTAAAACCGAATACGCAGTATTTT	20	TRBV7-8	TRBJ2-3	NA	NA
CASSERASGAKETQYF	TGTGCCAGCAGTGAAAGGGCTAGCGGGGCAAAAGAGACCCAGTACTTC	16	TRBV6-1	TRBJ2-5	TRBD2	once
CASSLLTGQTNTEAFF	TGTGCCAGCAGCCTGCTGACGGGACAGACGAACACTGAAGCTTTCTTT	16	TRBV6-6	TRBJ1-1	TRBD1	NA
CATSRGGLSNTEAFF	TGTGCCACCAGCAGAGGGGGATTATCGAACACTGAAGCTTTCTTT	15	TRBV15	TRBJ1-1	NA	once
CASELEGIFGNTIYF	TGTGCCAGCGAGCTTGAAGGGATATTTGGAAACACCATATATTTT	15	TRBV2	TRBJ1-3	NA	once
CASRQGDTQYF	TGTGCCAGCAGGCAGGGAGATACGCAGTATTTT	11	TRBV2	TRBJ2-3	NA	NA
CASSQEPAYEQYF	TGCGCCAGCAGCCAAGAGCCCGCCTACGAGCAGTACTTC	13	TRBV4-1	TRBJ2-7	NA	NA
CASSTTGRSNQPQHF	TGTGCCAGCAGTACGACAGGGCGTAGCAATCAGCCCCAGCATTTT	15	TRBV27	TRBJ1-5	TRBD1	NA
CAWRRTGLRSPLHF	TGTGCCTGGAGGAGGACAGGGTTGAGGTCACCCCTCCACTTT	14	TRBV30	TRBJ1-6	TRBD1	NA
CASTLAAPSYEQYF	TGTGCCAGCACTCTAGCGGCTCCTTCCTACGAGCAGTACTTC	14	TRBV6-1	TRBJ2-7	TRBD2	NA
CASTVTGELFF	TGTGCCAGCACCGTAACCGGGGAGCTGTTTTTT	11	TRBV6-1	TRBJ2-2	NA	NA
CAWSLQGYEQYF	TGTGCCTGGAGTCTACAGGGCTACGAGCAGTACTTC	12	TRBV30	TRBJ2-7	NA	NA